This T cell receptor beta chain was obtained from a study of blood T cells in healthy people across ages. A J-beta primer mix and a sample-barcoded 5' primer were used in a second PCR of roughly 6 to 11 cycles. TCRdb itself ran the 5' RACE reads through MiXCR, one entry per CDR3 protein. There are under 800,000 distinct CDR3 sequences in the sample; approximately 39% occur only once, and 20% to 25% lies in the top ten. This clonotype has only a few counts. Germline CDR1 reads SQVTM; CDR2 reads ANQGSEA. This CDR3 has 15 amino acids. Unmatched junction bases numbered 11, after V lost 3 bases and J lost 4 bases.

This sequence joins TRBV29-1 and TRBJ1-2; 7 bases line up with TRBD1. The material sequenced was blood. This receptor was identified in a woman aged 55-70 years in good health. The DNA of the CDR3 is TGCAGCGTTGATCGGGCGACAGGGAGTGGCTATGGCTACACCTTC. The encoded protein is CSVDRATGSGYGYTF.